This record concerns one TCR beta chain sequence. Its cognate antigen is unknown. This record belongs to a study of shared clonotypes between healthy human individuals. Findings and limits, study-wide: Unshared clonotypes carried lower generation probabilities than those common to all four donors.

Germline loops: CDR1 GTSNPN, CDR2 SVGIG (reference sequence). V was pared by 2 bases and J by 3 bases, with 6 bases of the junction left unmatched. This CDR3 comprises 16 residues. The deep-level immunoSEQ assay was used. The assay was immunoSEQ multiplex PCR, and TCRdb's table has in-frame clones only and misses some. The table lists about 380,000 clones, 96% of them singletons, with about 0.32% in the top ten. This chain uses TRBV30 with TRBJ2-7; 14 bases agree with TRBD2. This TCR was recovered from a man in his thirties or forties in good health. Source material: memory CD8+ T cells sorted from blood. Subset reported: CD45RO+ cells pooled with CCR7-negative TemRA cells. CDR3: CAWSWVGTSGSYEQYF. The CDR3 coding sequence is TGTGCCTGGAGTTGGGTCGGGACTAGCGGGAGCTACGAGCAGTACTTC.